The rows below give T cell receptor beta chains drawn from one sample of a study of blood T cell repertoires in COVID-19. Clones were sequenced by immunoSEQ multiplex PCR, and TCRdb holds only the in-frame ones, with some missing. The sample yields under 200,000 clones, around 84% seen once. The source material was peripheral blood. These receptor sequences come from a man aged 50 to 59 with active or convalescent COVID-19. Both conserved end residues are part of each CDR3. A D gene is named only where the DNA matches it firmly. The size field is filled for only some rows; it gives once, few, many or a size class.

j_call v_call d_call clone_size cdr3_nt cdr3_aa
TRBJ1-1 TRBV9 TRBD1 . TGTGCCAGCAGCTCACGGACAGGGGGGATCATGAACACTGAAGCTTTCTTT CASSSRTGGIMNTEAFF
TRBJ1-5 TRBV6-6 . . TGTGCCAGCAGTTACGGAGACAATCAGCCCCAGCATTTT CASSYGDNQPQHF
TRBJ1-2 TRBV6-6 TRBD1 . TGTGCCAGCAGTCCCCACCGCGGACAGGGCTCCTTTAACTATGGCTACACCTTC CASSPHRGQGSFNYGYTF
TRBJ1-1 TRBV29-1 TRBD1 few TGCAGCGTTCAAGGGGGCCCCACTGAAGCTTTCTTT CSVQGGPTEAFF
TRBJ1-2 TRBV5-6 TRBD1 . TGTGCCAGCAGCTTTCATGACAGGGGGTATGGCTACACCTTC CASSFHDRGYGYTF
TRBJ1-2 TRBV6-6 TRBD1 . TGTGCCAGCTCACAATCGACAGGGGCTAACTATGGCTACACCTTC CASSQSTGANYGYTF
TRBJ1-1 TRBV6-2/TRBV6-3 . . TGTGCCAGCAGTTACGCAGGGAACACTGAAGCTTTCTTT CASSYAGNTEAFF
TRBJ1-2 TRBV29-1 . once TGCAGCGTTGCCCAGCTAGCTAACTATGGCTACACCTTC CSVAQLANYGYTF
TRBJ1-3 TRBV4-2 . . TGTGCCAGCAGCCAAGACCAAGAGGGAAACACCATATATTTT CASSQDQEGNTIYF
TRBJ2-3 TRBV4-3 . . TGCGCCAGCAGCCTACGCGAGCTCTCAGATACGCAGTATTTT CASSLRELSDTQYF
TRBJ1-2 TRBV29-1 . . TGCAGCGTTGGCCGGGGGGAAGGCTACACCTTC CSVGRGEGYTF
TRBJ2-7 TRBV19 . . TGTGCCAGTAGTATAGCCCCCGGGGGACTCTACGAGCAGTACTTC CASSIAPGGLYEQYF
TRBJ2-3 TRBV7-2 . . TGTGCCAGCAGCTTAGGGCCTGCGGGAAGACCACGAGATACGCAGTATTTT CASSLGPAGRPRDTQYF
TRBJ1-2 TRBV4-2 TRBD1 once TGTGCCAGCAGTCTCGACAGGGCTAACTATGGCTACACCTTC CASSLDRANYGYTF
TRBJ2-1 TRBV7-8 TRBD1 few TGTGCCAGTCGACAGGGGCTCCACAATGAGCAGTTCTTC CASRQGLHNEQFF
TRBJ2-3 TRBV6-1 TRBD2 . TGTGCCAGCAGTGAAGCGATTGGTACGGGGGGACCGGGTGCTACGCAGTATTTT CASSEAIGTGGPGATQYF
TRBJ2-6 TRBV24-1 . . TGTGCCACCAGCGGGGATCGGACTCGAGGTGGGGTTTCTGGGGCCAACGTCCTGACTTTC CATSGDRTRGGVSGANVLTF
TRBJ2-5 TRBV7-9 . few TGTGCCAGCAGGCGGCACAGGGAAGAGACCCAGTACTTC CASRRHREETQYF
TRBJ1-6 TRBV15 TRBD1 once TGTGCCACCAGCAGAGACCAGGCAGGGGGCTTTTCACCCCTCCACTTT CATSRDQAGGFSPLHF
TRBJ2-1 TRBV24-1 . . TGTGCCACCAGTGATTTTAGAGAGGAGCAGTTCTTC CATSDFREEQFF
TRBJ2-1 TRBV27 . once TGTGCCAGCAGGGGGGTGGGACTCCGAGGAGTCTTC CASRGVGLRGVF
TRBJ1-6 TRBV6-5 . . TGTGCCAGCAGAGGAGGCAGCCGATCACCCCTCCACTTT CASRGGSRSPLHF
TRBJ2-1 TRBV7-2 TRBD2 . TGTGCCAGCACCTCGGGACTACCGTACAATGAGCAGTTCTTC CASTSGLPYNEQFF
TRBJ1-1 TRBV4-1 TRBD1 few TGCGCCAGCAGCCCTCGGACAGGGGGTTTGACTGAAGCTTTCTTT CASSPRTGGLTEAFF
TRBJ1-3 TRBV5-1 . . TGCGCCAGCAGCCAGGCCTTCTCTGGAAACACCATATATTTT CASSQAFSGNTIYF
TRBJ2-6 TRBV5-4 TRBD1 . TGTGCCAGCAGCTTTCCGGGACAGGGGTCTTCTGGGGCCAACGTCCTGACTTTC CASSFPGQGSSGANVLTF
TRBJ2-1 TRBV10-2 TRBD2 few TGCGCCAGCACCGAGTCGCTAGCGGGAGGGCCTTCCTACAATGAGCAGTTCTTC CASTESLAGGPSYNEQFF
TRBJ1-4 TRBV19 TRBD1 . TGTGCCAGTAGCGACAGGGGATCTAATGAAAAACTGTTTTTT CASSDRGSNEKLFF
TRBJ1-2 TRBV6-5 . . TGTGCCAGCAGTCTTACGGGGGACGGCTACACCTTC CASSLTGDGYTF
TRBJ1-5 TRBV6-2/TRBV6-3 TRBD1 few TGTGCCAGCAGTTACCGCAGGGGGGTTAATCAGCCCCAGCATTTT CASSYRRGVNQPQHF
TRBJ2-2 TRBV9 . . TGTGCCAGCAGCGCCCGGACATCTGCGAACACCGGGGAGCTGTTTTTT CASSARTSANTGELFF
TRBJ1-2 TRBV5-1 TRBD1 . TGCGCCAGCAGCTTCGGGACAGGGGGACATGGCTACACCTTC CASSFGTGGHGYTF
TRBJ2-7 TRBV21-1 . . TGTGCCAGCAGCTCCAGACTAGCGGGCTCCAGCTCCTACGAGCAGTACTTC CASSSRLAGSSSYEQYF
TRBJ1-5 TRBV27 . . TGTGCCAGCAGTTGGGGGGTCAATCAGCCCCAGCATTTT CASSWGVNQPQHF
TRBJ1-5 TRBV5-4 TRBD1 . TGTGCCAGCAGCATCGACAGGGGCAATCAGCCCCAGCATTTT CASSIDRGNQPQHF
TRBJ2-7 TRBV2 . once TGTGCCAGCAGTACGGACCCCCGTCAGGAGGGCGAGCAGTACTTC CASSTDPRQEGEQYF
TRBJ1-5 TRBV19 TRBD1 . TGTGCCAGTAGTATCCGGGGACAGGGGAACCAGCCCCAGCATTTT CASSIRGQGNQPQHF
TRBJ2-1 TRBV28 TRBD2 . TGTGCCAGCCCAAAGGCCAGCGGGACTAACAATGAGCAGTTCTTC CASPKASGTNNEQFF
TRBJ1-6 TRBV2 . . TGTGCCAGCACTATAGACATTGAAGGGGCACCCCTCCACTTT CASTIDIEGAPLHF
TRBJ2-5 TRBV7-2 TRBD2 . TGTGCCAGCAGCTTAGCGATGTTGACTAGCGGGAAAGAGACCCAGTACTTC CASSLAMLTSGKETQYF
TRBJ2-1 TRBV6-2/TRBV6-3 . . TGTGCCAGCAGTTGGCGGCGGGGAGCATACAATGAGCAGTTCTTC CASSWRRGAYNEQFF
TRBJ1-1 TRBV24-1 . . TGTGCCACCAGCTTAACAGGGCGGGAGGCTTTCTTT CATSLTGREAFF
TRBJ2-2 TRBV4-2 TRBD2 . TGTGCCAGCAGCACCCTAGCGGGGGTGAACACCGGGGAGCTGTTTTTT CASSTLAGVNTGELFF
TRBJ2-1 TRBV5-4 TRBD1 few TGTGCCAGCAGCTACGGGACAGGCCTTTACAATGAGCAGTTCTTC CASSYGTGLYNEQFF
TRBJ2-5 TRBV5-1 TRBD1 . TGCGCCAGCAGCTTGAGGACAGGGGGGTCCCAGACCCAGTACTTC CASSLRTGGSQTQYF
TRBJ2-5 TRBV24-1 TRBD1 . TGTGCCACCAGTGAATACGGACAGGGGGCTTGGGAGACCCAGTACTTC CATSEYGQGAWETQYF
TRBJ2-1 TRBV7-2 . . TGTGCCAGCAGCTTAGACCGGGGTCGTCGTGAGCAGTTCTTC CASSLDRGRREQFF
TRBJ1-2 TRBV9 TRBD1 . TGTGCCAGCAGCGCACCGGACAGGGGGTTTAGCTACACCTTC CASSAPDRGFSYTF